The 22 T cell receptor beta chains in this list originate from one sample, sequenced in a study of early T cells in non-severe SARS-CoV-2 infection. A single record per CDR3 protein comes from TCRdb applying MiXCR to the 5' RACE reads. The data contain some 67,000 distinct CDR3 sequences, around 14% of them singletons. Sequenced material: whole blood. All receptors come from an adult who was a healthcare worker with PCR-confirmed SARS-CoV-2 infection or an uninfected control (not recorded which).

This clonotype was recorded many times. This rearrangement joins TRBV5-1 to TRBJ2-2; no firm D call. The V gene lost 0 bases and the J gene lost 0 bases, with 9 bases spanning the gap. Germline lookup yields CDR1 SGHRS and CDR2 YFSETQ. This CDR3 is 16 amino acids long. The CDR3 reads CASSLETGTNTGELFF. DNA for the CDR3: TGCGCCAGCAGCTTGGAGACTGGAACGAACACCGGGGAGCTGTTTTTT.

J is TRBJ1-2 and V is TRBV7-3; no definite D call. Deletions cut 6 bases from V and 6 bases from J, with 11 bases between. The CDR3 has 12 residues. From germline, CDR1 is SGHTA and CDR2 FQGTGA. The CDR3 nucleotides read TGTGCCAGCAGTACGGGGAGGGATGGCTACACCTTC. Its translation: CASSTGRDGYTF.

The rearrangement links TRBV9 to TRBJ2-2; 7 bases map to TRBD2. CDR3 length: 14 amino acids. The junction had 10 bases not matched to a gene; V was cut back by 5 bases and J by 9 bases. Looked up from germline, CDR1 is SGDLS and CDR2 is YYNGEE. DNA for the CDR3: TGTGCCAGCAGTCCCGGGAGGACTACCCGGGAGCTGTTTTTT. It encodes CASSPGRTTRELFF. The entire variable domain, with the rest obtained from reference TRBV9 and TRBJ2-2, is as follows: DSGVTQTPKHLITATGQRVTLRCSPRSGDLSVYWYQQSLDQGLQFLIQYYNGEERAKGNILERFSAQQFPDLHSELNLSSLELGDSALYFCASSPGRTTRELFFGEGSRLTVL.

This clonotype was recorded many times. The chain is built from TRBV4-1 and TRBJ2-3; 9 bases line up with TRBD2. CDR3 length equals 17 residues. J lost 6 bases, V lost 0 bases, and 10 bases had no gene match. The germline V gene has CDR1 MGHRA and CDR2 YSYEKL. The CDR3 DNA is TGCGCCAGCAGCCAAGATCCAACAGGACTAGCGACGGATACGCAGTATTTT. Protein: CASSQDPTGLATDTQYF.

The chain joins TRBV20-1 to TRBJ1-2, with a possible D match to TRBD1 (5 bases). The CDR3 has 12 residues. Between the trimmed V and J ends, which lost 5 bases and 1 base, there was a span of 8 bases. Per germline, CDR1 DFQATT and CDR2 SNEGSKA (reference sequence). The CDR3 DNA is TGCAGTGCTGGAAGGGGTAACTATGGCTACACCTTC. This encodes CSAGRGNYGYTF.

In this sample, this clonotype turned up many times. The chain joins TRBV7-6 to TRBJ2-2; D possibly corresponds to TRBD2 (6 bases). Germline V lookup: CDR1 SGHVS, CDR2 FNYEAQ. CDR3 length: 16 residues. The V end was cut by 3 bases, the J end by 6 bases, with 17 bases between. CDR3 in amino acids: CASSLGTPGSPGELFF. Here the CDR3 DNA reads TGTGCCAGCAGCTTGGGGACTCCTGGAAGCCCCGGGGAGCTGTTTTTT.

This clonotype came up many times. This rearrangement joins TRBV5-1 to TRBJ2-1; perhaps TRBD2 as D (6 bases). Between the trimmed V and J ends, which lost 3 bases and 0 bases, there was a span of 13 bases. Germline CDR1 SGHRS, CDR2 YFSETQ. The CDR3 extends over 16 amino acids. The CDR3 here is CASSYGGATSYNEQFF. CDR3 DNA sequence: TGCGCCAGCAGCTACGGCGGGGCCACCTCCTACAATGAGCAGTTCTTC.

This clonotype was observed at least ten times. V and J are TRBV5-1 and TRBJ1-6; D remains ambiguous. The germline gives CDR1 SGHRS, CDR2 YFSETQ. Trimming took 4 bases from V and 7 from J, leaving 18 bases between them. CDR3 size: 16 residues. The CDR3 protein is CASSDVERAGNSPLHF. The DNA for the CDR3 is TGCGCCAGCAGCGACGTAGAACGGGCCGGGAATTCACCCCTCCACTTT.

This chain joins TRBV4-2 and TRBJ1-1; no firm D call. The V gene lost 0 bases and the J gene lost 1 base, with 9 bases spanning the gap. This CDR3 has 15 residues. The germline V gene has CDR1 LGHNA and CDR2 YNFKEQ. The CDR3 reads CASSQEVEGNTEAFF. The CDR3 DNA reads TGTGCCAGCAGCCAAGAAGTGGAGGGGAACACTGAAGCTTTCTTT.

This clonotype was recorded a few times. This chain joins TRBV5-1 and TRBJ2-1, with 9 bases identical to TRBD2. With V trimmed by 4 bases and J by 8 bases, 10 bases remained unmatched. This CDR3 comprises 15 residues. CDR1 and CDR2 (germline): SGHRS, YFSETQ. CDR3 nucleotide sequence: TGCGCCAGCAGCATACCAGCGGGGGGTACTTATGAGCAGTTCTTC. It encodes CASSIPAGGTYEQFF. The whole variable domain, remainder taken from reference TRBV5-1 and TRBJ2-1, is KAGVTQTPRYLIKTRGQQVTLSCSPISGHRSVSWYQQTPGQGLQFLFEYFSETQRNKGNFPGRFSGRQFSNSRSEMNVSTLELGDSALYLCASSIPAGGTYEQFFGPGTRLTVL.

This clonotype was seen many times. The rearrangement joins TRBV6-2 or TRBV6-3 to TRBJ2-1; no firm D call. V was shortened by 6 bases and J by 9 bases, with 12 bases between the two germline ends. Germline V lookup: CDR1 MNHEY, CDR2 SVGEGT. This CDR3 spans 12 amino acids. The CDR3 DNA reads TGTGCCAGCAGCGAACTACCCCCTGAGCAGTTCTTC. It codes for CASSELPPEQFF.

The chain employs TRBV27 and TRBJ1-3; D is uncertain. Deletions cut 2 bases from V and 2 bases from J, with 10 bases between. The V gene's germline CDR1 is MNHEY and CDR2 SMNVEV (reference sequence). The length of the CDR3 is 15 residues. The CDR3 sequence: CASSLMRRPGNTIYF. In DNA form, the CDR3 reads TGTGCCAGCAGTTTAATGAGGAGACCTGGAAACACCATATATTTT.

This clonotype was seen more than once but under ten times. This chain uses TRBV10-3 with TRBJ2-5, with TRBD1 matching 8 bases. The CDR3 is made up of 12 amino acids. V was clipped by 10 bases and J by 5 bases; unmatched bases: 6. Per the germline V gene, CDR1 is ENHRY and CDR2 is SYGVKD. The CDR3 reads CATQDREETQYF. The CDR3 DNA reads TGTGCCACGCAGGACAGGGAGGAGACCCAGTACTTC.

This clonotype was seen only a few times. V usage is TRBV14 and J usage is TRBJ2-3, with TRBD2 identical over 10 bases. V trimming: 1 base; J trimming: 3 bases; junction bases outside the gene matches: 10. The CDR3 totals 18 residues. Germline V gene sequence: CDR1 SGHDN, CDR2 FVKESK. The CDR3 is CASSQVWTSGVETDTQYF. Written as DNA, the CDR3 is TGTGCCAGCAGCCAAGTCTGGACTAGCGGAGTAGAGACAGATACGCAGTATTTT.

The CDR3 here is CSARTSGRGKMNEQFF. In DNA form, the CDR3 reads TGCAGTGCCCGAACTAGCGGGAGAGGGAAAATGAATGAGCAGTTCTTC. The V and J genes are TRBV20-1 and TRBJ2-1, with 11 bases that match TRBD2. Looked up from germline, CDR1 is DFQATT and CDR2 is SNEGSKA (reference sequence). V lost 6 bases, J lost 7 bases, and 14 bases stayed unmatched. The CDR3 contains 16 residues.

This clonotype occurred a few times. The V call is TRBV15, the J call TRBJ1-1; D call uncertain. Germline loops: CDR1 LNHNV, CDR2 YYDKDF (reference sequence). The CDR3 loop spans 13 amino acids. Trimming pared 2 bases from V and 7 bases from J, leaving 11 bases between. CDR3 region: CATSRKAGVEAFF. The CDR3 nucleotides read TGTGCCACCAGCAGAAAGGCAGGCGTTGAAGCTTTCTTT.

There are a few counts of this clonotype. The chain combines TRBV27 with TRBJ1-5, with 9 bases fitting TRBD1. Unmatched junction bases numbered 5, after V lost 4 bases and J lost 4 bases. In germline, CDR1 is MNHEY, CDR2 SMNVEV (reference sequence). The CDR3 is 15 residues long. The CDR3 here is CASSSTGGWNQPQHF. CDR3 sequence (DNA): TGTGCCAGCAGTTCAACAGGGGGCTGGAATCAGCCCCAGCATTTT.

The table lists this clonotype with a few counts. V is TRBV20-1 and J is TRBJ2-7, with D uncertain. The CDR3 spans 15 residues. CDR1 DFQATT and CDR2 SNEGSKA come from the germline V gene (reference sequence). Trimming removed 1 base from V and 7 bases from J, with 20 bases in between. This CDR3 is CSARVNRLAPGEQYF. CDR3 DNA: TGCAGTGCTAGAGTAAACCGACTGGCCCCTGGTGAGCAGTACTTC.

This clonotype was detected ten times or more. The rearrangement uses TRBV9 and TRBJ2-5; TRBD1 aligns across 8 bases. Trimming at V came to 4 bases and at J to 2 bases, leaving 4 bases not matched to a gene. The CDR3 is made up of 14 amino acids. Germline V CDR1 and CDR2: SGDLS, YYNGEE. This CDR3 is CASSLGTGQETQYF. In nucleotides, the CDR3 is TGTGCCAGCAGCCTGGGGACAGGACAAGAGACCCAGTACTTC.

In its sample, this clonotype was seen many times. This chain uses TRBV6-5 with TRBJ1-5, with D possibly matching TRBD1 (5 bases). The V end lost 5 bases, the J end lost 1 base, and 12 bases lay between the germline ends. Germline V CDR1 and CDR2: MNHEY, SVGAGI. This CDR3 has 15 amino acids. CDR3 in DNA: TGTGCCAGCAGTAAGGGCAGGGTCAGCAATCAGCCCCAGCATTTT. This sequence encodes CASSKGRVSNQPQHF.

This chain connects TRBV7-9 to TRBJ1-3; maybe TRBD1 (6 bases). CDR1 and CDR2 from the germline V gene are SEHNR and FQNEAQ (reference sequence). V was clipped by 3 bases and J by 4 bases, with 10 bases between them. This CDR3 region has 14 residues. CDR3 sequence reads: CASSFTGTGNTIYF. In DNA, the CDR3 is TGTGCCAGCAGCTTCACAGGGACGGGAAACACCATATATTTT.

This clonotype was recorded many times. This chain uses TRBV7-2 with TRBJ2-7, with TRBD2 as a possible D gene (5 bases). The CDR3 has 13 amino acids. The ends were cut back, 1 base at V and 3 bases at J, with 7 bases in the middle. In germline, CDR1 is SGHTA, CDR2 FQGNSA. CDR3 region: CASSLGRDYEQYF. As DNA, the CDR3 is TGTGCCAGCAGCTTAGGACGGGACTACGAGCAGTACTTC.